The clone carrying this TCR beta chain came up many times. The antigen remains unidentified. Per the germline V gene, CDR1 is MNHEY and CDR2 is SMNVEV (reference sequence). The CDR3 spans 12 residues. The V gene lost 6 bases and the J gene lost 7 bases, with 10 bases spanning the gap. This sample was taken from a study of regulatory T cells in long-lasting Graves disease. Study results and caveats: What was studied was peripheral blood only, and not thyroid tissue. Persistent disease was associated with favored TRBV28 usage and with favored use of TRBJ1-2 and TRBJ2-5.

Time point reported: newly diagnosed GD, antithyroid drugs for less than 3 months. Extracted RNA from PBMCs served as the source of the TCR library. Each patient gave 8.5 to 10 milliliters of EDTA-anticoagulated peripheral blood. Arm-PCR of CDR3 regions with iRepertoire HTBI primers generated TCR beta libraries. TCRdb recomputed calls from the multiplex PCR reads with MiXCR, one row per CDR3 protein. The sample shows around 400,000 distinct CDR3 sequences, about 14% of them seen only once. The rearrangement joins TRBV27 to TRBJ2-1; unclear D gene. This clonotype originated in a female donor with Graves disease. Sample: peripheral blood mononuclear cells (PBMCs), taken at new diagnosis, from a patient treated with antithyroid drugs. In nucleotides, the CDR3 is TGTGCCAGCAGCATCACTGCGAATGAGCAGTTCTTC. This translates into CASSITANEQFF.